This T cell receptor beta chain was sequenced for a study of cytomegalovirus exposure and HLA in healthy donors. With 60 Vbeta and 13 Jbeta primers, the PCR was carried out. TCRdb keeps only in-frame clones here, not all; method: immunoSEQ multiplex PCR. The sample has some 150,000 clones, roughly 80% seen once; the top ten hold 6.8%. The CDR3 extends over 14 amino acids. CDR1 and CDR2 (germline): MNHEY, SMNVEV (reference sequence). The V and J ends lost 7 bases and 4 bases, in that order; junction bases with no gene match: 8. Overall study results and limits: Among CMV-associated TCR beta chains, most appeared HLA-restricted in a later analysis. Association of a missense DCLRE1C variant with TCR beta V- and J-gene trimming was reported in a later analysis.

Worth noting for this clone: The antigen is not known.

The TCR originated in a man aged 40-55 years in good health and CMV-seropositive. The rearrangement joins TRBV27 to TRBJ1-2; TRBD1 aligns across 8 bases. The sample was PBMCs. CDR3 sequence (DNA): TGTGCCAGCAATGGACAGGGCCGTTCCTATGGCTACACCTTC. Protein sequence: CASNGQGRSYGYTF.